The 29 T cell receptor beta chains reported below all come from one sample, sequenced in a study of blood T cell repertoires in COVID-19. Data came from immunoSEQ multiplex PCR; TCRdb stores just in-frame clones and leaves some out. This sample has 80,000 to 100,000 clones; about 86% occur once, and the top ten carry under 15%. Sequenced: peripheral blood. The receptors were gathered from a woman aged 60-75 years in a cohort sampled during active or convalescent COVID-19.

V usage is TRBV6-2 or TRBV6-3 and J usage is TRBJ1-2; D might be TRBD1 (5 bases). The CDR3 length is 19 residues. V dropped 4 bases and J dropped 0 bases, with 24 bases sitting between them. CDR1 is MNHEY and CDR2 is SVGEGT in the germline V gene. In nucleotides, the CDR3 is TGTGCCAGCAGTTTAGCGGGGTCGAAGGGGTTGGGGGCTAACTATGGCTACACCTTC. Protein product: CASSLAGSKGLGANYGYTF.

The CDR3 reads CSARKPQLAGNQETQYF. DNA for the CDR3: TGCAGCGCTAGAAAACCCCAACTAGCGGGCAACCAAGAGACCCAGTACTTC. The rearrangement links TRBV29-1 to TRBJ2-5; TRBD2 aligns across 9 bases. The CDR3 length is 17 residues. Germline V gene lookup returns CDR1 SQVTM and CDR2 ANQGSEA. V lost 7 bases to trimming and J lost 0 bases; unmatched junction nucleotides: 15. Based on the CDR3 plus reference TRBV29-1 and TRBJ2-5, the full variable domain is SAVISQKPSRDICQRGTSLTIQCQVDSQVTMMFWYRQQPGQSLTLIATANQGSEATYESGFVIDKFPISRPNLTFSTLTVSNMSPEDSSIYLCSARKPQLAGNQETQYFGPGTRLLVL.

V is TRBV9 and J is TRBJ2-1; TRBD2 aligns across 8 bases. The CDR3 contains 19 residues. Trimming at V came to 0 bases and at J to 2 bases, leaving 13 bases not matched to a gene. Germline V gene data show CDR1 as SGDLS and CDR2 as YYNGEE. The CDR3 coding sequence is TGTGCCAGCAGCGTAGACGGGACTAGGCGTATTTCCCCCTACAATGAGCAGTTCTTC. Its protein product is CASSVDGTRRISPYNEQFF.

This clone was recorded once. V usage is TRBV12-5 and J usage is TRBJ1-4; possibly TRBD1 for D (6 bases). The V gene lost 6 bases and the J gene lost 3 bases, with 11 bases spanning the gap. The CDR3 loop spans 14 amino acids. The germline V gene encodes CDR1 LGHNT and CDR2 FRNRAP. The CDR3 DNA sequence: TGTGCTAGTGGCAAGACAGGCCCTAATGAAAAACTGTTTTTT. Protein product: CASGKTGPNEKLFF.

The J gene is TRBJ1-5, the V gene TRBV3-1 (or the pseudogene TRBV3-2), with TRBD1 as a possible D gene (6 bases). Trimming cost V 1 base and J 0 bases, with 7 bases left between them. CDR3 length: 15 amino acids. Per germline, CDR1 LGHDT and CDR2 YNNKEL (reference sequence). The CDR3 coding sequence is TGTGCCAGCAGCCAAGCAGGGGTTAGCAATCAGCCCCAGCATTTT. Its translation: CASSQAGVSNQPQHF.

This chain joins TRBV28 and TRBJ1-1; D unclear. The CDR3 consists of 12 residues. CDR1 and CDR2 from the germline V gene are MDHEN and SYDVKM. With 6 bases removed from V and 9 bases from J, the gap between germline ends came to 14 bases. The CDR3 coding sequence is TGTGCCAGCAGCCTATCCCCCCCCCAAGCTTTCTTT. Protein: CASSLSPPQAFF.

This chain connects TRBV6-1 to TRBJ2-5; 11 bases fit TRBD1. The CDR3 consists of 16 residues. The germline CDR1 and CDR2 sequences are MNHNS and SASEGT. With 2 bases clipped from V and 3 bases from J, the junction kept 5 bases outside the gene matches. CDR3 region: CASSERGTGGEETQYF. The DNA of the CDR3 is TGTGCCAGCAGTGAAAGGGGGACAGGGGGGGAAGAGACCCAGTACTTC.

The V and J genes are TRBV12-5 and TRBJ2-3; TRBD2 aligns across 8 bases. V lost 5 bases to trimming and J lost 7 bases; unmatched junction nucleotides: 26. The CDR3 contains 20 residues. The V gene's germline CDR1 is LGHNT and CDR2 FRNRAP. The CDR3 spells CASGPPELAVTGPMANTQYF. CDR3 bases: TGTGCTAGTGGTCCTCCGGAACTAGCGGTCACGGGTCCCATGGCTAATACGCAGTATTTT.

V gene TRBV11-2 combines with J gene TRBJ2-6, with D possibly being TRBD2 (7 bases). This CDR3 region has 17 residues. Germline V gives CDR1 SGHAT, CDR2 FQNNGV. Trimming removed 2 bases from V and 4 bases from J, with 15 bases in between. For the CDR3, the DNA is TGTGCCAGCAGCTTAAGGGAGGGGGGAAGCGGGGCCAACGTCCTGACTTTC. Residues: CASSLREGGSGANVLTF.

The V call is TRBV7-8, the J call TRBJ1-2; no clear D gene. Germline CDR1 reads SGHVS; CDR2 reads FQNEAQ. This CDR3 is 17 amino acids long. Trimming shortened V by 5 bases and J by 8 bases, and 27 bases separated the two germline ends. The CDR3 sequence: CASSARGEGASAGGYTF. CDR3 DNA: TGTGCCAGCAGCGCCCGAGGAGAAGGAGCATCAGCGGGCGGCTACACCTTC.

V usage is TRBV6-4 and J usage is TRBJ2-2; tentatively, D is TRBD2 (6 bases). V gave up 4 bases and J gave up 2 bases, with 14 bases separating them. Germline V gene data show CDR1 as MRHNA and CDR2 as SNTAGT. This CDR3 comprises 16 residues. The CDR3 DNA reads as TGTGCCAGCAGTGGCATCGGCGGGGCTAACACCGGGGAGCTGTTTTTT. Translating gives CASSGIGGANTGELFF.

This clone was counted a single time. The CDR3: CASSPQGLGNTIYF. In DNA form, the CDR3 reads TGTGCCAGCAGCCCCCAGGGTTTAGGGAACACCATATATTTT. The chain has TRBV5-4 and TRBJ1-3; a weak D match, TRBD1 (5 bases). CDR1 SGHNT and CDR2 YYREEE come from the germline V gene (reference sequence). V shed 4 bases and J shed 7 bases, with 15 bases lying between them. CDR3 length: 14 residues.

This clone was seen just once. The chain combines TRBV9 with TRBJ2-1; 13 bases line up with TRBD2. Germline CDR1 SGDLS, CDR2 YYNGEE. This CDR3 spans 19 amino acids. The junction had 17 bases not matched to a gene; V was cut back by 4 bases and J by 7 bases. CDR3 in amino acids: CASSPSLRTSGRFWNEQFF. CDR3 nucleotides: TGTGCCAGCAGCCCCTCGCTGCGGACTAGCGGGAGATTTTGGAATGAGCAGTTCTTC.

Written as DNA, the CDR3 is TGTGCCAGCAGTTCGAGGGAACCGACTGAAGCTTTCTTT. The encoded protein is CASSSREPTEAFF. This rearrangement joins TRBV28 to TRBJ1-1; D gene ambiguous. Germline values: CDR1 MDHEN, CDR2 SYDVKM. Trimming pared 4 bases from V and 5 bases from J, leaving 11 bases between. CDR3 length: 13 residues.

This sequence joins TRBV11-2 and TRBJ2-1; a possible D gene is TRBD2 (5 bases). The CDR3 is 15 residues long. The V end lost 7 bases, the J end lost 10 bases, and 23 bases lay between the germline ends. Germline V gene sequence: CDR1 SGHAT, CDR2 FQNNGV. The CDR3 loop reads CASTDFGLAIEEQFF. Here the CDR3 DNA reads TGTGCCAGCACCGACTTCGGATTAGCGATAGAAGAGCAGTTCTTC. The complete variable domain, with remaining parts taken from reference TRBV11-2 and TRBJ2-1, reads EAGVAQSPRYKIIEKRQSVAFWCNPISGHATLYWYQQILGQGPKLLIQFQNNGVVDDSQLPKDRFSAERLKGVDSTLKIQPAKLEDSAVYLCASTDFGLAIEEQFFGPGTRLTVL.

This sequence joins TRBV3-1 (or the pseudogene TRBV3-2) and TRBJ2-3; 7 nucleotides line up with TRBD2. Trimming removed 1 base from V and 1 base from J; junction bases left unmatched: 8. The CDR3 is 17 residues long. Germline CDR1 reads LGHDT; CDR2 reads YNNKEL (reference sequence). The CDR3 DNA sequence: TGTGCCAGCAGCCAAGGCCCCCCCCGGGGGGGCACAGATACGCAGTATTTT. It encodes CASSQGPPRGGTDTQYF.

The CDR3 DNA is TGTGCCAGCAGTTTCCCCGGACTAGCGTACAATGAGCAGTTCTTC. Translation: CASSFPGLAYNEQFF. The chain has TRBV27 and TRBJ2-1; TRBD2 matches at 9 bases. The junction had 4 bases not matched to a gene; V was cut back by 3 bases and J by 4 bases. The CDR3 contains 15 residues. Per germline, CDR1 MNHEY and CDR2 SMNVEV (reference sequence).

The chain carries TRBV13 and TRBJ1-3, with 8 bases fitting TRBD1. This CDR3 has 18 amino acids. V lost 5 bases, J lost 4 bases, and 16 bases stayed unmatched. CDR1 is PRHDT, CDR2 FYEKMQ, per germline (reference sequence). The CDR3 bases are TGTGCCAGCAGCCGACAGGGGAGCGACACAACCCTCGGAAACACCATATATTTT. Its protein is CASSRQGSDTTLGNTIYF.

The CDR3 nucleotides read TGTGCCAGCAGTTTCCGGTTAATGAGCACTGAAGCTTTCTTT. It encodes CASSFRLMSTEAFF. The V and J genes are TRBV27 and TRBJ1-1; the D is unclear. V lost 3 bases and J 4 bases, leaving 12 bases between the germline ends. There are 14 residues in the CDR3. Germline CDR1 reads MNHEY; CDR2 reads SMNVEV (reference sequence).

The sample holds one count of this clone. This chain joins TRBV7-3 and TRBJ2-5; 12 bases are a match to TRBD2. The CDR3 covers 15 residues. After removal of 4 bases from V and 5 bases from J, the junction contained 5 bases not matched to a gene. Per the germline V gene, CDR1 is SGHTA and CDR2 is FQGTGA. The CDR3 is CASSSTGTSGETQYF. The CDR3, as DNA: TGTGCCAGCAGCTCAACCGGGACTAGCGGGGAGACCCAGTACTTC. The whole variable domain, filled in from reference TRBV7-3 and TRBJ2-5, reads GAGVSQTPSNKVTEKGKYVELRCDPISGHTALYWYRQSLGQGPEFLIYFQGTGAADDSGLPNDRFFAVRPEGSVSTLKIQRTERGDSAVYLCASSSTGTSGETQYFGPGTRLLVL.

The J gene is TRBJ1-3, the V gene TRBV6-4, with D maybe TRBD1 (6 bases). V was shortened by 10 bases and J by 0 bases, with 19 bases between the two germline ends. Looked up from germline, CDR1 is MRHNA and CDR2 is SNTAGT. This CDR3 region has 16 residues. The DNA of the CDR3 is TGTGCCAATCCCTACAGGGCTAGAAGCTCTGGAAACACCATATATTTT. Amino acid sequence: CANPYRARSSGNTIYF.

In the case of this clone: A junction end diverges from the germline sequence, so it may reflect a read error. V and J are TRBV29-1 and TRBJ2-1; weak D call: TRBD1 (5 bases). Germline loops: CDR1 SQVTM, CDR2 ANQGSEA. This CDR3 comprises 12 residues. The CDR3 protein is CSVWGWANEQLF. CDR3 nucleotide sequence: TGCAGCGTGTGGGGCTGGGCCAATGAGCAGCTCTTC.

J is TRBJ2-3 and V is TRBV5-1; 10 positions match TRBD1. Germline-derived CDR1 and CDR2 are SGHRS and YFSETQ. The junction had 7 bases not matched to a gene; V was cut back by 2 bases and J by 4 bases. The CDR3 covers 16 residues. CDR3 sequence (DNA): TGCGCCAGCAGCTTAACGGACAGGGGGTTTGCAGATACGCAGTATTTT. Translation gives CASSLTDRGFADTQYF.

The chain employs TRBV9 and TRBJ2-3, with D unclear. Germline V gene lookup returns CDR1 SGDLS and CDR2 YYNGEE. CDR3 length equals 14 residues. V lost 0 bases and J 2 bases, leaving 7 bases between the germline ends. The CDR3: CASSVGGPTDTQYF. CDR3 DNA: TGTGCCAGCAGCGTAGGTGGGCCCACAGATACGCAGTATTTT.

The rearrangement links TRBV5-6 to TRBJ2-2; D remains unclear. In germline, CDR1 is SGHDT, CDR2 YYEEEE. Trimming removed 2 bases from V and 6 bases from J, with 2 bases in between. The CDR3 has 11 amino acids. The CDR3 nucleotides are TGTGCCAGCAGCTTCGCCGGGGAGCTGTTTTTT. Encoded protein: CASSFAGELFF.

In this sample, this clone turned up once. V and J are TRBV4-1 and TRBJ1-5; TRBD1 matches at 11 bases. CDR1 MGHRA and CDR2 YSYEKL come from the germline V gene. With V trimmed by 4 bases and J by 7 bases, 6 bases remained unmatched. The CDR3 extends over 15 amino acids. CDR3 in DNA: TGCGCCAGCAGCCGGGGGACAGGGGGAAAACAGCCCCAGCATTTT. Translating gives CASSRGTGGKQPQHF.

This clone has more than one count but fewer than ten. V usage is TRBV5-1 and J usage is TRBJ1-2, with 8 positions matching TRBD1. Germline V lookup: CDR1 SGHRS, CDR2 YFSETQ. The CDR3 has 14 residues. Unmatched junction bases numbered 4, after V lost 4 bases and J lost 2 bases. The CDR3 protein is CASSNRDRNYGYTF. The CDR3 nucleotides read TGCGCCAGCAGCAACCGGGACAGGAACTATGGCTACACCTTC.

This chain connects TRBV5-5 to TRBJ1-3; D ambiguous. Germline values: CDR1 SGHKS, CDR2 YYEKEE (reference sequence). This CDR3 has 14 amino acids. Deletions cut 5 bases from V and 2 bases from J, with 11 bases between. The CDR3 loop is CASSSAVPGNTIYF. The DNA of the CDR3 is TGTGCCAGCAGTTCCGCGGTACCTGGAAACACCATATATTTT.

This chain connects TRBV7-8 to TRBJ2-2; D is perhaps TRBD1 (6 bases). Deletions cut 5 bases from V and 7 bases from J, with 23 bases between. The CDR3 runs 17 residues. Germline V gene lookup returns CDR1 SGHVS and CDR2 FQNEAQ. The CDR3 coding sequence is TGTGCCAGCAGCCCGACTCCCTCCAGGGGCTTTATCGGGGAGCTGTTTTTT. Residues: CASSPTPSRGFIGELFF.